These T cell receptor beta chains were read from a single sample in a study of blood T cells in healthy people across ages. TCRdb processed the 5' RACE reads anew with MiXCR; each CDR3 protein has one entry. The data show approximately 1.5 million distinct CDR3 sequences, with roughly two fifths seen just once and 4% held by the top ten. Sequenced: blood. These receptors all stem from a woman aged 18 to 35 in good health. Both conserved end residues are part of each CDR3. The D gene is left open where the match is weak. Some rows have no size entry. The others give once, few or many, or a class for an expanded clone.

len: 18
d_gene: TRBD2
v_gene: TRBV20-1
j_gene: TRBJ2-3
abundance: -
CDR3nt: TGCAGTGCTAGTCCCTCGCTGTGGAGCGGGAGGCTGGGAGATACGCAGTATTTT
CDR3aa: CSASPSLWSGRLGDTQYF

len: 13
d_gene: -
v_gene: TRBV10-3
j_gene: TRBJ1-1
abundance: few
CDR3nt: TGTGCCATCAGTTTTGACAGGAACACTGAAGCTTTCTTT
CDR3aa: CAISFDRNTEAFF

len: 12
d_gene: TRBD1
v_gene: TRBV7-9
j_gene: TRBJ1-2
abundance: -
CDR3nt: TGTGCCAGCAGCATACCGGGACAGGGCTACACCTTC
CDR3aa: CASSIPGQGYTF

len: 15
d_gene: TRBD2
v_gene: TRBV12-3/TRBV12-4
j_gene: TRBJ2-5
abundance: few
CDR3nt: TGTGCCAGCAGTATGACTAGCGGGGGCCAAGAGACCCAGTACTTC
CDR3aa: CASSMTSGGQETQYF

len: 13
d_gene: -
v_gene: TRBV30
j_gene: TRBJ1-1
abundance: -
CDR3nt: TGTGCCTGGAGCCCAGGGTTGCGGATTGAAGCTTTCTTT
CDR3aa: CAWSPGLRIEAFF

len: 16
d_gene: -
v_gene: TRBV10-2
j_gene: TRBJ2-2
abundance: -
CDR3nt: TGCGCCAGCAGTCCCATTAATCCAGGGACCACCGGGGAGCTGTTTTTT
CDR3aa: CASSPINPGTTGELFF

len: 14
d_gene: -
v_gene: TRBV4-3
j_gene: TRBJ1-2
abundance: -
CDR3nt: TGCGCCAGCAGCCGTTCCGGGACACCTTATGGCTACACCTTC
CDR3aa: CASSRSGTPYGYTF

len: 16
d_gene: TRBD2
v_gene: TRBV29-1
j_gene: TRBJ2-1
abundance: -
CDR3nt: TGCAGCGTTAACATACTAGCGGGGGAGAGATACAATGAGCAGTTCTTC
CDR3aa: CSVNILAGERYNEQFF

len: 14
d_gene: -
v_gene: TRBV2
j_gene: TRBJ2-2
abundance: few
CDR3nt: TGTGCCAGCAGAACGGCCGCGAACACCGGGGAGCTGTTTTTT
CDR3aa: CASRTAANTGELFF

len: 14
d_gene: -
v_gene: TRBV6-2/TRBV6-3
j_gene: TRBJ2-2
abundance: few
CDR3nt: TGTGCCAGCAGTACCCTTCGGGACACCGGGGAGCTGTTTTTT
CDR3aa: CASSTLRDTGELFF

len: 13
d_gene: -
v_gene: TRBV4-3
j_gene: TRBJ2-6
abundance: many
CDR3nt: TGCGCCAGCAGACGAGACGGGGCCAACGTCCTGACTTTC
CDR3aa: CASRRDGANVLTF

len: 13
d_gene: -
v_gene: TRBV20-1
j_gene: TRBJ2-7
abundance: -
CDR3nt: TGCAGTGCTAGCACGGAGAACTTCTACGAGCAGTACTTC
CDR3aa: CSASTENFYEQYF

len: 13
d_gene: -
v_gene: TRBV5-1
j_gene: TRBJ2-7
abundance: -
CDR3nt: TGCGCCAGCAGCCCTGAAGGGCTCGACGAGCAGTACTTC
CDR3aa: CASSPEGLDEQYF

len: 15
d_gene: -
v_gene: TRBV6-1
j_gene: TRBJ1-2
abundance: few
CDR3nt: TGTGCCAGCAGGGTCCAGGGGCTAGCTAACTATGGCTACACCTTC
CDR3aa: CASRVQGLANYGYTF

len: 17
d_gene: TRBD2
v_gene: TRBV20-1
j_gene: TRBJ2-1
abundance: -
CDR3nt: TGCAGTGCTAGTCAGCCCCTGTGGGGACTAGGGAACAATGAGCAGTTCTTC
CDR3aa: CSASQPLWGLGNNEQFF

len: 14
d_gene: -
v_gene: TRBV4-3
j_gene: TRBJ2-2
abundance: -
CDR3nt: TGCGCCAGCAGCCGGCAGATGAACACCGGGGAGCTGTTTTTT
CDR3aa: CASSRQMNTGELFF

len: 15
d_gene: TRBD1
v_gene: TRBV7-8
j_gene: TRBJ1-1
abundance: few
CDR3nt: TGTGCCAGCAGCTTAGAAGCAGGGGGACACACTGAAGCTTTCTTT
CDR3aa: CASSLEAGGHTEAFF

len: 15
d_gene: -
v_gene: TRBV29-1
j_gene: TRBJ1-1
abundance: -
CDR3nt: TGCAGCGTTGCGGGCCAAAGGGGATGGAACACTGAAGCTTTCTTT
CDR3aa: CSVAGQRGWNTEAFF

len: 12
d_gene: -
v_gene: TRBV7-9
j_gene: TRBJ1-2
abundance: -
CDR3nt: TGTGCCACCGGGGGGGTGGACTATGGCTACACCTTC
CDR3aa: CATGGVDYGYTF

len: 15
d_gene: TRBD1
v_gene: TRBV4-1
j_gene: TRBJ1-1
abundance: -
CDR3nt: TGCGCCAGCAGCCATAGACAGGGGGGCGACACTGAAGCTTTCTTT
CDR3aa: CASSHRQGGDTEAFF

len: 15
d_gene: -
v_gene: TRBV9
j_gene: TRBJ1-2
abundance: -
CDR3nt: TGTGCCAGCAGCCGGAGCAACTCTCCTAACTATGGCTACACCTTC
CDR3aa: CASSRSNSPNYGYTF

len: 16
d_gene: -
v_gene: TRBV5-1
j_gene: TRBJ2-5
abundance: -
CDR3nt: TGCGTCAGCAGCTTGGAATGGCCGAGAGGCCAAGAGACCCAGTACTTC
CDR3aa: CVSSLEWPRGQETQYF

len: 15
d_gene: TRBD1
v_gene: TRBV2
j_gene: TRBJ2-7
abundance: -
CDR3nt: TGTGCCAGCAGTCCCGGACAGGGGAGGCCCTACGAGCAGTACTTC
CDR3aa: CASSPGQGRPYEQYF

len: 14
d_gene: -
v_gene: TRBV20-1
j_gene: TRBJ2-7
abundance: -
CDR3nt: TGCAGTGCTAGCCGTGGGGCGAGCTCCTACGAGCAGTACTTC
CDR3aa: CSASRGASSYEQYF

len: 13
d_gene: -
v_gene: TRBV12-3/TRBV12-4
j_gene: TRBJ2-7
abundance: few
CDR3nt: TGTGCCAGCCAGGACGGTGCGCGGTACGAGCAGTACTTC
CDR3aa: CASQDGARYEQYF

len: 15
d_gene: TRBD2
v_gene: TRBV7-7
j_gene: TRBJ2-1
abundance: few
CDR3nt: TGTGCTAGCAGCTTAGTCTTAGCGGGGGTCGGTGAGCAGTTCTTC
CDR3aa: CASSLVLAGVGEQFF